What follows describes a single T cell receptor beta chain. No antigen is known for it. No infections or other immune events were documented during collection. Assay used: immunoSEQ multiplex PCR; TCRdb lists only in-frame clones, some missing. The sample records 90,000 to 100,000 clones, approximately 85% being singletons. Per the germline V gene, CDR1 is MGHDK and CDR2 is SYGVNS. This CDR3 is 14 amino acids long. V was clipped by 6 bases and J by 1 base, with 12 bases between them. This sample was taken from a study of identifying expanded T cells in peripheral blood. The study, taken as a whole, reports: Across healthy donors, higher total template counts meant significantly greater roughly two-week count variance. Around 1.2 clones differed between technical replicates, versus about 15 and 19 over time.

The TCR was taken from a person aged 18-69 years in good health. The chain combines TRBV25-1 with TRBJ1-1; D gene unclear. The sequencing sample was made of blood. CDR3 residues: CASRSPDGNTEAFF. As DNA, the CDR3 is TGTGCCAGCAGGAGCCCGGACGGGAACACTGAAGCTTTCTTT.